This TCR beta chain came from a study of blood T cells in healthy people across ages. Deletions cut 3 bases from V and 9 bases from J, with 9 bases between. The CDR3 extends over 10 amino acids. Looked up from germline, CDR1 is SQVTM and CDR2 is ANQGSEA. This clonotype has more than one count but fewer than ten. It was with a sample-barcoded 5' primer and a J-beta primer mix that a second PCR of roughly 7 to 12 cycles was run. Each CDR3 protein gets one entry after TCRdb re-called the 5' RACE reads with MiXCR. The table records over a million distinct CDR3 sequences, around 55% of them present only once.

The receptor was derived from a man aged 18 to 29 in good health. The chain has TRBV29-1 and TRBJ2-7, with D unresolved. Sequences were obtained from blood. The CDR3 is CSVDGPPQYF. DNA for the CDR3: TGCAGCGTTGACGGGCCGCCGCAGTACTTC.